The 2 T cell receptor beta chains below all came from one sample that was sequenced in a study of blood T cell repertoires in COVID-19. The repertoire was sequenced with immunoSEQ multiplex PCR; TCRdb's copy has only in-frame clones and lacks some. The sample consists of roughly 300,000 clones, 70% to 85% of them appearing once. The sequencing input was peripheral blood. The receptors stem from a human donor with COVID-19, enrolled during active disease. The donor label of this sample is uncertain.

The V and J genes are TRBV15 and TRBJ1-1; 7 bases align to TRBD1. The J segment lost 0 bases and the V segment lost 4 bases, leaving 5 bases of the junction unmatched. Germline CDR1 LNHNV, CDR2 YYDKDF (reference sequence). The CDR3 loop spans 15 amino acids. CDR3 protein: CATSKEGALNTEAFF. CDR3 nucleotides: TGTGCCACCAGCAAAGAGGGGGCCCTGAACACTGAAGCTTTCTTT.

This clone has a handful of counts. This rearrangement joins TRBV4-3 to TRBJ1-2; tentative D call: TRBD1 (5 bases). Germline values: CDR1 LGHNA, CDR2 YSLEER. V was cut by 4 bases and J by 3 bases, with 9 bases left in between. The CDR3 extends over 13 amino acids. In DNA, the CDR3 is TGCGCCAGCAGCCCTAGACAGTACTATGGCTACACCTTC. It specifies CASSPRQYYGYTF.